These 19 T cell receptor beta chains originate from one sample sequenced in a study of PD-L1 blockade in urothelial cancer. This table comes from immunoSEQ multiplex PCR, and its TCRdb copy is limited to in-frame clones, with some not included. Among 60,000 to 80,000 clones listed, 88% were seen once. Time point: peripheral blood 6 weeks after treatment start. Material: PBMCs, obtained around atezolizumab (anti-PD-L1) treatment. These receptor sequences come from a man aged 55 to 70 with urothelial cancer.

The CDR3 DNA reads as TGTGCCTGGAGCGCCCAGAGAGGGGGTCGAGAGACCCAGTACTTC. Encoded protein: CAWSAQRGGRETQYF. The V gene is TRBV30, the J gene TRBJ2-5; tentative D call: TRBD1 (6 bases). From germline, CDR1 is GTSNPN and CDR2 SVGIG (reference sequence). The CDR3 spans 15 residues. Trimming left V 3 bases short and J 4 bases short, with 18 bases between.

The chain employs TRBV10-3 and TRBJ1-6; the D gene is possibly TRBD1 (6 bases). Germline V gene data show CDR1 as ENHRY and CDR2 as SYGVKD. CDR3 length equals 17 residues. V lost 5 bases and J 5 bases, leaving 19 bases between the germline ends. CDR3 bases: TGTGCCATCAGTTCGAGCCCCCAGGGGAGGGATAATTCACCCCTCCACTTT. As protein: CAISSSPQGRDNSPLHF.

Here the CDR3 DNA reads TGTGCCTGGAGTGAGGACACCCAAGATACGCAGTATTTT. Translated, it gives CAWSEDTQDTQYF. The chain recombines TRBV30 with TRBJ2-3; D is perhaps TRBD1 (5 bases). Trimming stripped 1 base from V and 5 bases from J, with 10 bases between. The CDR3 spans 13 residues. Per germline, CDR1 GTSNPN and CDR2 SVGIG (reference sequence).

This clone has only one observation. The chain's CDR3 is CASSLRRTPGTPTIENYGYTF. CDR3 nucleotides: TGTGCCAGCAGTCTTAGAAGAACCCCCGGGACACCCACGATTGAGAACTATGGCTACACCTTC. The V gene is TRBV27, the J gene TRBJ1-2; a weak D match, TRBD1 (6 bases). Per germline, CDR1 MNHEY and CDR2 SMNVEV (reference sequence). Trimming shortened V by 5 bases and J by 2 bases, and 33 bases separated the two germline ends. The CDR3 length is 21 residues.

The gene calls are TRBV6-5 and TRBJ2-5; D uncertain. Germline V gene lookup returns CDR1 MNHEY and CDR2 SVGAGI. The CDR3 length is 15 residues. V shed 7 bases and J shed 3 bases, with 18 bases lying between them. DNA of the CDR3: TGTGCCAGCATGTCTGGGCTTTTTTCGGAAGAGACCCAGTACTTC. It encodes CASMSGLFSEETQYF.

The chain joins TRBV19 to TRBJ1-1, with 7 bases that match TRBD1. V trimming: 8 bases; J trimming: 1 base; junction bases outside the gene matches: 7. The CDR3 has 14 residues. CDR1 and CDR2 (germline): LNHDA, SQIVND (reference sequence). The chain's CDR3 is CASRWDSRNTEAFF. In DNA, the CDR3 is TGTGCCAGTCGATGGGACAGCAGGAACACTGAAGCTTTCTTT.

This CDR3 is CASSTGLGGETQYF. The DNA of the CDR3 is TGCGCCAGCAGCACGGGACTGGGCGGGGAGACCCAGTACTTC. V and J are TRBV5-1 and TRBJ2-5; a weak D match, TRBD2 (6 bases). This CDR3 region has 14 residues. In germline, CDR1 is SGHRS, CDR2 YFSETQ. Trimming shortened V by 4 bases and J by 5 bases, and 15 bases separated the two germline ends.

The CDR3 reads CAWSRGGGPYGYTF. Here the CDR3 DNA reads TGTGCCTGGTCTAGGGGTGGGGGCCCCTATGGCTACACCTTC. J is TRBJ1-2 and V is TRBV30, with D possibly TRBD1 on 6 matching bases. Germline V gene sequence: CDR1 GTSNPN, CDR2 SVGIG (reference sequence). V was shortened by 5 bases and J by 4 bases, with 17 bases between the two germline ends. The CDR3 covers 14 residues.

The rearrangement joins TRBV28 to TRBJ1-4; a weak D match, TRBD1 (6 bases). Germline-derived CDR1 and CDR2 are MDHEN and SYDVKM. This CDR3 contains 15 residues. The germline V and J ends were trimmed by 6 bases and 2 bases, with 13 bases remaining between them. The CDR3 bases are TGTGCCAGCAGACAGACAGGCGCGACTAATGAAAAACTGTTTTTT. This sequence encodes CASRQTGATNEKLFF. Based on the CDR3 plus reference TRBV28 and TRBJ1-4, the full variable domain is DVKVTQSSRYLVKRTGEKVFLECVQDMDHENMFWYRQDPGLGLRLIYFSYDVKMKEKGDIPEGYSVSREKKERFSLILESASTNQTSMYLCASRQTGATNEKLFFGSGTQLSVL.

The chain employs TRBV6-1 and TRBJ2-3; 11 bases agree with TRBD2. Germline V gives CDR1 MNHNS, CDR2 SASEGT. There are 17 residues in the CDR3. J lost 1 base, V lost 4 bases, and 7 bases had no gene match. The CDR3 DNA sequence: TGTGCCAGCAGTGGGGCCTTAGCGGGAGGGGGCACAGATACGCAGTATTTT. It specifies CASSGALAGGGTDTQYF.

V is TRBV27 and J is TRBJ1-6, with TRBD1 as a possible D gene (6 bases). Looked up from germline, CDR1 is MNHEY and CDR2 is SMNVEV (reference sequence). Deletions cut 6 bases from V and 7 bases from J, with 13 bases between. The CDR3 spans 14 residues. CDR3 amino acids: CASRGDTPNSPLHF. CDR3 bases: TGTGCCAGCAGGGGGGACACCCCAAATTCACCCCTCCACTTT.

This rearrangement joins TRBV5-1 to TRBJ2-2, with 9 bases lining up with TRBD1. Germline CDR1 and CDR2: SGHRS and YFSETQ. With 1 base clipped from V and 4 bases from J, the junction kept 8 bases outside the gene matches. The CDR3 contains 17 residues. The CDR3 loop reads CASSLRRQGVGTGELFF. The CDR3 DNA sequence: TGCGCCAGCAGCTTGCGTCGACAGGGGGTAGGCACCGGGGAGCTGTTTTTT.

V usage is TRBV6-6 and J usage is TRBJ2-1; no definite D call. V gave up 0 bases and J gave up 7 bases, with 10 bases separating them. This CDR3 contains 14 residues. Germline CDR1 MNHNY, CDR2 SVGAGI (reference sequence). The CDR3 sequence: CASSYSWSRNEQFF. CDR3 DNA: TGTGCCAGCAGTTACTCGTGGAGTAGGAATGAGCAGTTCTTC.

The DNA for the CDR3 is TGCAGCGTTGGCAGGGTCGGGTATGGCTACACCTTC. Translated, it gives CSVGRVGYGYTF. The chain is built from TRBV29-1 and TRBJ1-2; possible D gene TRBD1, 5 bases. The V end lost 4 bases, the J end lost 5 bases, and 11 bases lay between the germline ends. CDR3 size: 12 residues. The germline gives CDR1 SQVTM, CDR2 ANQGSEA.

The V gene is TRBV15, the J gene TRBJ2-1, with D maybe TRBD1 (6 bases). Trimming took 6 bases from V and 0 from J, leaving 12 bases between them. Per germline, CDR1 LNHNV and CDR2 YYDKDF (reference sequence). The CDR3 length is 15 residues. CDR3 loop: CATRTGRGSYNEQFF. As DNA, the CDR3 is TGTGCCACCAGGACGGGCAGGGGCTCCTACAATGAGCAGTTCTTC.

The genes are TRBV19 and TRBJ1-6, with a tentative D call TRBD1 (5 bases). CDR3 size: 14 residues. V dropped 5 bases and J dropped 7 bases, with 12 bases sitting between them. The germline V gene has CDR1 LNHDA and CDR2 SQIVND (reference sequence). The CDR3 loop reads CASSSQGLNSPLHF. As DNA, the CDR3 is TGTGCCAGTAGTTCCCAGGGCCTGAATTCACCCCTCCACTTT.

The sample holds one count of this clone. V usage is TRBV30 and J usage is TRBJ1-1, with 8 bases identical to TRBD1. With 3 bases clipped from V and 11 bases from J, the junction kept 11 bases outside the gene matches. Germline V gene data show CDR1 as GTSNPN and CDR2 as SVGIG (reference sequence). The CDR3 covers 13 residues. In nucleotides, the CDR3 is TGTGCCTGGAGGGACAGGGTTTTGTCGGGCGCTTTCTTT. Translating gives CAWRDRVLSGAFF.

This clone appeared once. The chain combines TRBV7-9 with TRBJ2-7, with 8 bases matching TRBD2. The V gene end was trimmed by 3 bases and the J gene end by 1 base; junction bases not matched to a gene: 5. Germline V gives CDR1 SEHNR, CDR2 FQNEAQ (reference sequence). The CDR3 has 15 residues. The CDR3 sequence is CASSLRAGASYEQYF. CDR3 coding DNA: TGTGCCAGCAGCTTGAGAGCGGGAGCGTCCTACGAGCAGTACTTC.

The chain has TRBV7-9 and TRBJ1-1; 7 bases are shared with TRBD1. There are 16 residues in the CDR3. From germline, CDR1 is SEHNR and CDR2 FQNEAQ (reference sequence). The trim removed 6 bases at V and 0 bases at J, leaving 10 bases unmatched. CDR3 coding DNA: TGTGCCAGCAGACCAAACCCGGGACAGATGAACACTGAAGCTTTCTTT. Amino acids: CASRPNPGQMNTEAFF.